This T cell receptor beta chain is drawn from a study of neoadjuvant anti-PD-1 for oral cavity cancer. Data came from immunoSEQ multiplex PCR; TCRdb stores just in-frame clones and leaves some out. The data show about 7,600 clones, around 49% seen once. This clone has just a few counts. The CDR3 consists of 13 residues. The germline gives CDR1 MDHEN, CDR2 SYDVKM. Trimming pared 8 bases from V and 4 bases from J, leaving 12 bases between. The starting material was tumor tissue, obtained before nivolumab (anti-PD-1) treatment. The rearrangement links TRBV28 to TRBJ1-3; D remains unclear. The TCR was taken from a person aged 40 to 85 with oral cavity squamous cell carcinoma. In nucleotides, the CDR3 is TGTGCCAGCGGCCTTGCGAGGGGAAACACCATATATTTT. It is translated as CASGLARGNTIYF.